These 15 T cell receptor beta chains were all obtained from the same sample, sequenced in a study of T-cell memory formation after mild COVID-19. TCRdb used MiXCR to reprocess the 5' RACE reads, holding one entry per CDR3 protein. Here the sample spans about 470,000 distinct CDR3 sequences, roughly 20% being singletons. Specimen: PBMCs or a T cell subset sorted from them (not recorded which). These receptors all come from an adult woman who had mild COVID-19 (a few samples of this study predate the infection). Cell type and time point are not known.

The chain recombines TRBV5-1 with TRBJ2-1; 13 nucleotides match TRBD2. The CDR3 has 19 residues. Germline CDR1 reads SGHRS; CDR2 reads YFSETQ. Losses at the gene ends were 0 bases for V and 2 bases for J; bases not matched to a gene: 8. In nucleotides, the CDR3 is TGCGCCAGCAGCTTGGAGGGACTAGCGGGGCCTCGACCCTACAATGAGCAGTTCTTC. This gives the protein CASSLEGLAGPRPYNEQFF.

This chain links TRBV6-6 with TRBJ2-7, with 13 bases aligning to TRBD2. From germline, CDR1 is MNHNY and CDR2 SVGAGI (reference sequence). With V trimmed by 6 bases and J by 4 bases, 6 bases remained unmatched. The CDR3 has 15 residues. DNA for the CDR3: TGTGCCAGCAGGCCCACTAGCGGGGGGGCTTACGAGCAGTACTTC. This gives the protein CASRPTSGGAYEQYF.

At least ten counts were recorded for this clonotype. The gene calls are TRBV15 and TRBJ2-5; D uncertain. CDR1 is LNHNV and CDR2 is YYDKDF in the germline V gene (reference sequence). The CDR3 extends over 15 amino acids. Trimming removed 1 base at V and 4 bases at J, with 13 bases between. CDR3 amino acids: CATSRVVAPRETQYF. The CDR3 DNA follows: TGTGCCACCAGCAGAGTGGTTGCACCTCGAGAGACCCAGTACTTC. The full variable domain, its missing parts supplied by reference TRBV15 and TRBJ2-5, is DAMVIQNPRYQVTQFGKPVTLSCSQTLNHNVMYWYQQKSSQAPKLLFHYYDKDFNNEADTPDNFQSRRPNTSFCFLDIRSPGLGDTAMYLCATSRVVAPRETQYFGPGTRLLVL.

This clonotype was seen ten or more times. The CDR3 DNA reads TGTGCTAGTGGTGGGACTAAAGAGACCCAGTACTTC. It encodes CASGGTKETQYF. V and J are TRBV12-5 and TRBJ2-5; 7 nucleotides agree with TRBD2. Germline CDR1 LGHNT, CDR2 FRNRAP. This CDR3 region has 12 residues. The V segment lost 5 bases and the J segment 3 bases; nucleotides outside the gene matches: 0.

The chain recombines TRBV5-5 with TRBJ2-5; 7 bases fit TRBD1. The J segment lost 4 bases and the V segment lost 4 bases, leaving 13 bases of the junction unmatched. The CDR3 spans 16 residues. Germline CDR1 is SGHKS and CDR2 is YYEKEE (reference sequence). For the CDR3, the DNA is TGTGCCAGCAGCGGGGTGGCAGGGGGTGTAGGAGAGACCCAGTACTTC. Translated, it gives CASSGVAGGVGETQYF. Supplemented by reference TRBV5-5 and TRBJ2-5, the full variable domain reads DAGVTQSPTHLIKTRGQQVTLRCSPISGHKSVSWYQQVLGQGPQFIFQYYEKEERGRGNFPDRFSARQFPNYSSELNVNALLLGDSALYLCASSGVAGGVGETQYFGPGTRLLVL.

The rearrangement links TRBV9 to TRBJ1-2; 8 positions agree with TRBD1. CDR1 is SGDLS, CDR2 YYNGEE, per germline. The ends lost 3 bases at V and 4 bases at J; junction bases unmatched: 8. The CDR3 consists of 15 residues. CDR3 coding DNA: TGTGCCAGCAGCGAGGGGACAGGCAGGTTCTATGGCTACACCTTC. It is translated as CASSEGTGRFYGYTF.

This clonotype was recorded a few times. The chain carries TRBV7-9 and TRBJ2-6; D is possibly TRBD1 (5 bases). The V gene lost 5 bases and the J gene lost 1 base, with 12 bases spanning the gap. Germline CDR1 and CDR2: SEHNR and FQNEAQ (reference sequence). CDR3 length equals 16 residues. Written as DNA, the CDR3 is TGTGCCAGCAGCCAAACAGGACCTTCTGGGGCCAACGTCCTGACTTTC. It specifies CASSQTGPSGANVLTF.

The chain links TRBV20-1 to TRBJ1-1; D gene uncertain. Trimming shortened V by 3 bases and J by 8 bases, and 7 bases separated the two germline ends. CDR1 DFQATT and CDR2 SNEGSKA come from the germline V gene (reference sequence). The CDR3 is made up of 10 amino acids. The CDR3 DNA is TGCAGTGCTAGTTTTAGGGAAGCTTTCTTT. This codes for CSASFREAFF.

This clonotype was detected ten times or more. The CDR3 spells CSANPSGYTGELFF. The CDR3 region has the DNA TGCAGTGCTAACCCTAGCGGGTACACCGGGGAGCTGTTTTTT. The chain links TRBV20-1 to TRBJ2-2, with TRBD2 identical over 8 bases. The germline gives CDR1 DFQATT, CDR2 SNEGSKA (reference sequence). Losses at the gene ends were 4 bases for V and 3 bases for J; bases not matched to a gene: 4. The CDR3 runs 14 residues.

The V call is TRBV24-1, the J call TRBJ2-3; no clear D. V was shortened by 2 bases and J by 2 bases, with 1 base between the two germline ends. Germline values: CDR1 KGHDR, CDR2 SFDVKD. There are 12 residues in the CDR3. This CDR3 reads CATSDYTDTQYF. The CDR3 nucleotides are TGTGCCACCAGTGATTACACAGATACGCAGTATTTT.

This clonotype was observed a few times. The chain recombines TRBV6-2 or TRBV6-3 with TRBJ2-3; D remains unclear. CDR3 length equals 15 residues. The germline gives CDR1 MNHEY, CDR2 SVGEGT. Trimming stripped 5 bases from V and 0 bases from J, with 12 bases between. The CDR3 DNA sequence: TGTGCCAGCAGTGGGCCGGATGAGAGCACAGATACGCAGTATTTT. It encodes CASSGPDESTDTQYF.

The CDR3 DNA reads TGTGCCAGCTCACCCGGGGACCCTGAGCAGTTCTTC. Residues: CASSPGDPEQFF. The chain joins TRBV18 to TRBJ2-1; either TRBD1 or TRBD2 may fit D (5 bases each). The CDR3 contains 12 residues. V lost 3 bases and J 9 bases, leaving 9 bases between the germline ends. Germline assignment: CDR1 KGHSH and CDR2 LQKENI.

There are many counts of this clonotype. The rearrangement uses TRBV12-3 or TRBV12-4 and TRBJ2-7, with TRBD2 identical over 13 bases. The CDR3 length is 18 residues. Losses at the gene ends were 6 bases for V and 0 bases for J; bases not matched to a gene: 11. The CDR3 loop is CASSLRTSGRGPSYEQYF. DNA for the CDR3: TGTGCCAGCAGCTTACGGACTAGCGGGAGAGGCCCCTCCTACGAGCAGTACTTC.

In DNA form, the CDR3 reads TGTGCCAGCAGCTTAGGAATGGGTGGCTACACCTTC. Protein sequence: CASSLGMGGYTF. The rearrangement joins TRBV7-2 to TRBJ1-2, with no clear D. The CDR3 length is 12 residues. The V end was cut by 1 base, the J end by 7 bases, with 7 bases between. Germline V gives CDR1 SGHTA, CDR2 FQGNSA.

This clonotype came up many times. The CDR3 DNA sequence: TGTGCCACCAGTGATCCCCGAGGGGGGGCCACAGATACGCAGTATTTT. It is translated as CATSDPRGGATDTQYF. V and J are TRBV24-1 and TRBJ2-3; a possible D gene is TRBD2 (7 bases). V shed 3 bases and J shed 2 bases, with 14 bases lying between them. CDR1 and CDR2 from the germline V gene are KGHDR and SFDVKD. This CDR3 region has 16 residues.